A selection of T cell receptor beta chains follows, all from one sample in a study of shared clonotypes between healthy human individuals. Sequenced by immunoSEQ multiplex PCR; TCRdb stores in-frame clones only, minus some. The sample gives over a million clones, around 97% of which show up once; approximately 1.2% is in the top ten. Material for sequencing was naive CD4+ T cells sorted from blood. The source is a young man in good health. CDR3s include the opening cysteine and the closing phenylalanine or tryptophan. A D gene is named only where the DNA matches it firmly. A row's size may be missing; if present it is once, few, many or a size class.

J	D	V	size	DNA	CDR3
TRBJ2-3	.	TRBV5-4	.	TGTGCCAGCAGCCAAGATACAGTTGGCACAGATACGCAGTATTTT	CASSQDTVGTDTQYF
TRBJ1-2	.	TRBV5-4	.	TGTGCCAGCAGCTTGGCCGGACAGTTAAGGGCTGGCTACACCTTC	CASSLAGQLRAGYTF
TRBJ1-5	.	TRBV19	once	TGTGCCAGTAGTAGAAGTCCAGGGCCCAATCAGCCCCAGCATTTT	CASSRSPGPNQPQHF
TRBJ2-3	.	TRBV7-8	.	TGTGCCAGCAGCTTAACTCCGGGCACAGATACGCAGTATTTT	CASSLTPGTDTQYF
TRBJ2-7	TRBD2	TRBV19	.	TGTGCCAGTAGTTTTGGCGGGAGCGCGAACGAGCAGTACTTC	CASSFGGSANEQYF
TRBJ2-3	TRBD2	TRBV5-1	once	TGCGCCAGCAGCTTGGTTCTTGGCGGCACAGCGGGAGATAGAGATACGCAGTATTTT	CASSLVLGGTAGDRDTQYF
TRBJ2-4	TRBD2	TRBV5-4	.	TGTGCCAGCAGCTTCAATAGCGGGGAACTAGCCAAAAACATTCAGTACTTC	CASSFNSGELAKNIQYF
TRBJ2-2	.	TRBV9	.	TGTGCCAGCAGCGTCCTCACCGGGGAGCTGTTTTTT	CASSVLTGELFF
TRBJ1-4	.	TRBV28	.	TGTGCCAGCAGTAAGGGGGGGCTTGGTGAAAAACTGTTTTTT	CASSKGGLGEKLFF
TRBJ2-1	TRBD2	TRBV18	.	TGTGCCAGCTCACCCAAGGACACAATAGCGGGTAATGAGCAGTTCTTC	CASSPKDTIAGNEQFF
TRBJ1-1	.	TRBV7-9	.	TGTGCCAGCAGCTTAGTAGGGGGGAGGAGAGACGCACGAACGGCTGAAGCTTTCTTT	CASSLVGGRRDARTAEAFF
TRBJ2-7	.	TRBV28	once	TGTGCCAGCAGCTCACAAAGGGTCCGCGAGCAGTACTTC	CASSSQRVREQYF
TRBJ1-3	.	TRBV14	.	TGTGCCAGCAGCCAAGGGTCAAGAGGCTTCTCTGGAAACACCATATATTTT	CASSQGSRGFSGNTIYF
TRBJ2-1	.	TRBV5-1	.	TGCGCCAGCAGCTTGGACGGTGGACCCCCCCCCGGGGCGGTCTTC	CASSLDGGPPPGAVF
TRBJ2-1	.	TRBV6-6	.	TGTGCCAGCAGTCCCGCAGGGACCCGTTCCTACAATGAGCAGTTCTTC	CASSPAGTRSYNEQFF
TRBJ2-2	.	TRBV6-1	.	TGTGCCAGCAGGCGGGACACCAACACCGGGGAGCTGTTTTTT	CASRRDTNTGELFF
TRBJ2-3	TRBD2	TRBV5-1	once	TGCGCCAGCAGAATAGCGGGAAGCACAGATACGCAGTATTTT	CASRIAGSTDTQYF